This T cell receptor (beta chain) came from a study of T cells in Graves' hyperthyroidism and ophthalmopathy. Study conclusions and caveats: Separating ophthalmopathy from stable hyperthyroidism was achieved by a 13 V-J model. Blood also showed most of the thyroid clonotypes that were expanded above 0.001.

With regard to this clonotype: As yet, its antigen is unknown.

The ends lost 4 bases at V and 7 bases at J; junction bases unmatched: 6. The CDR3 is 13 amino acids. Germline-derived CDR1 and CDR2 are SQVTM and ANQGSEA. Among ophthalmopathy patients, the Clinical Activity Score reached at least 3, the NOSPECS grade reached at least 4, and duration remained under 3 months. The study left out patients who had uncontrolled infection, other autoimmune disease, pregnancy or lactation. RNA transcripts yielded amplified TCR beta CDR3 regions. HTBI primers were employed in a first-round RT-PCR of the TCR CDR3. TCRdb processed the multiplex PCR reads anew with MiXCR; each CDR3 protein has one entry. Of roughly 650,000 distinct CDR3 sequences detected, more than 15% appear once; the ten largest clones hold 2.5% to 4%.

Sequenced sample: blood. The V call is TRBV29-1, the J call TRBJ1-1; TRBD1 matches at 10 bases. The receptor comes from a woman in her forties with Graves' ophthalmopathy. The CDR3 region has the DNA TGCAGCGTTGGTGACAGGGGGCATTTTGAAGCTTTCTTT. Translation: CSVGDRGHFEAFF. The entire variable domain, with the rest obtained from reference TRBV29-1 and TRBJ1-1, is as follows: SAVISQKPSRDICQRGTSLTIQCQVDSQVTMMFWYRQQPGQSLTLIATANQGSEATYESGFVIDKFPISRPNLTFSTLTVSNMSPEDSSIYLCSVGDRGHFEAFFGQGTRLTVV.